The 30 T cell receptor beta chains presented below share a single source sample, sequenced in a study of T cells expressing NK-cell markers. TCRdb re-called the 5' RACE reads; every CDR3 protein appears as one record, without DNA. The sample has some 120,000 distinct CDR3 sequences, and its top ten clones hold under 20%. Sequencing used blood T cells: a sorted CD56 or NKG2C T cell subset, CD4+ or CD8+ T cells, or bulk PBMC T cells (not recorded which). The receptor source for this set is a woman aged 18 to 75 in good health.

V and J are TRBV6-1 and TRBJ2-3; TCRdb picks TRBD2, but there is no DNA to check that call. Germline V gene lookup returns CDR1 MNHNS and CDR2 SASEGT. CDR3 size: 15 residues. CDR3 sequence: CASTMTSGGEDTQYF.

V and J are TRBV7-9 and TRBJ1-3. CDR3 length: 16 residues. Germline V gives CDR1 SEHNR, CDR2 FQNEAQ (reference sequence). CDR3 residues: CASSLASTISGNTIYF.

The chain uses TRBV6-2 or TRBV6-3 and TRBJ2-3; TCRdb indicates TRBD2, and absent DNA this call remains unverified. Germline values: CDR1 MNHEY, CDR2 SVGEGT. The CDR3 is made up of 15 amino acids. CDR3 region: CASRIPGLEADTQYF.

This rearrangement joins TRBV3-1 to TRBJ2-2; absent DNA, TCRdb's TRBD1 call cannot be checked. CDR1 and CDR2 from the germline V gene are LGHDT and YNNKEL (reference sequence). CDR3 length: 15 residues. CDR3 amino acids: CASSEGTGGPGELFF. The complete variable domain, with remaining parts taken from reference TRBV3-1 and TRBJ2-2, reads DTAVSQTPKYLVTQMGNDKSIKCEQNLGHDTMYWYKQDSKKFLKIMFSYNNKELIINETVPNRFSPKSPDKAHLNLHINSLELGDSAVYFCASSEGTGGPGELFFGEGSRLTVL.

The chain's CDR3 is CASSQDRGSGLYNEQFF. The chain has TRBV4-3 and TRBJ2-1; no DNA is available, so the TRBD1 call from TCRdb remains unchecked. In germline, CDR1 is LGHNA, CDR2 YSLEER. This CDR3 is 17 amino acids long.

The rearrangement uses TRBV29-1 and TRBJ1-5. Germline CDR1 and CDR2: SQVTM and ANQGSEA. The CDR3 totals 13 residues. This CDR3 is CSVEDGNGQPQHF.

The gene calls are TRBV5-6 and TRBJ1-5. This CDR3 comprises 12 residues. Germline CDR1 SGHDT, CDR2 YYEEEE. The CDR3 sequence is CASSSAGEPQHF.

V and J are TRBV4-3 and TRBJ1-5; TCRdb's D call of TRBD1 is untestable without DNA. The CDR3 is made up of 16 amino acids. Germline-derived CDR1 and CDR2 are LGHNA and YSLEER. CDR3 protein: CASSQARGDNNQPQHF.

The chain employs TRBV7-8 and TRBJ2-7; the TCRdb call, TRBD1, lacks DNA for checking. The germline V gene has CDR1 SGHVS and CDR2 FQNEAQ. The CDR3 is made up of 15 amino acids. CDR3 sequence reads: CASSSPYRDPYEQYF.

The chain recombines TRBV6-4 with TRBJ1-2; the D gene TCRdb calls, TRBD1, cannot be checked with no DNA. CDR3 length equals 15 residues. Germline V gene data show CDR1 as MRHNA and CDR2 as SNTAGT. This chain's CDR3 is CASSDSATAARGYTF.

V is TRBV19 and J is TRBJ2-1; the TCRdb call, TRBD2, lacks DNA for checking. Germline V gives CDR1 LNHDA, CDR2 SQIVND (reference sequence). This CDR3 comprises 14 residues. The CDR3 region is CASSIVAGVNEQFF.

The chain combines TRBV6-1 with TRBJ2-1; the D call from TCRdb, TRBD2, cannot be confirmed without DNA. There are 16 residues in the CDR3. The germline gives CDR1 MNHNS, CDR2 SASEGT. CDR3 amino acids: CASSDRPAGDNYEQFF.

The V and J genes are TRBV11-2 and TRBJ2-3; TCRdb proposes TRBD1, but this gene call is untestable without DNA. The CDR3 covers 15 residues. Germline V gives CDR1 SGHAT, CDR2 FQNNGV. The CDR3 sequence is CASSGGTGNRDTQYF.

This chain connects TRBV2 to TRBJ2-1; TCRdb's D gene call, TRBD2, goes unchecked for lack of DNA. The germline V gene has CDR1 SNHLY and CDR2 FYNNEI. The CDR3 is 16 residues long. The CDR3 here is CASSEDAGTSYNEQFF.

The gene calls are TRBV4-3 and TRBJ2-1. The CDR3 length is 12 residues. In germline, CDR1 is LGHNA, CDR2 YSLEER. CDR3 in amino acids: CASSQATDEQFF.

This sequence joins TRBV5-6 and TRBJ1-2; as DNA is missing, the TRBD1 call by TCRdb cannot be tested. From germline, CDR1 is SGHDT and CDR2 YYEEEE. This CDR3 contains 14 residues. The CDR3 here is CASSFGQGAQGYTF.

The V call is TRBV12-3 or TRBV12-4, the J call TRBJ2-1; the TRBD1 assignment by TCRdb is unverifiable without DNA. This CDR3 contains 12 residues. This CDR3 reads CASRQGTFEQFF.

The V gene is TRBV20-1, the J gene TRBJ1-4; absent DNA, TCRdb's TRBD1 call cannot be checked. The CDR3 extends over 15 amino acids. The germline V gene encodes CDR1 DFQATT and CDR2 SNEGSKA (reference sequence). The CDR3 loop is CSARDRDGANEKLFF.

The chain combines TRBV7-3 with TRBJ1-1; as DNA is missing, the TRBD1 call by TCRdb cannot be tested. CDR1 is SGHTA, CDR2 FQGTGA, per germline. This CDR3 is 14 amino acids long. CDR3 sequence: CASSLGTGDTEAFF.

The chain joins TRBV6-1 to TRBJ2-1; TCRdb's D call, TRBD1, is unchecked because there is no DNA. Germline V CDR1 and CDR2: MNHNS, SASEGT. CDR3 length: 16 amino acids. The CDR3 region is CASSPIAPPPYNEQFF.

V and J are TRBV5-5 and TRBJ2-1. This CDR3 spans 14 amino acids. Germline CDR1 SGHKS, CDR2 YYEKEE (reference sequence). The CDR3 protein is CASSTYSANNEQFF.

CDR3 sequence: CASRATGPNEQFF. The chain links TRBV12-3 or TRBV12-4 to TRBJ2-1; TCRdb's D gene call, TRBD1, goes unchecked for lack of DNA. This CDR3 has 13 amino acids.

V usage is TRBV9 and J usage is TRBJ2-6; with no DNA, the TCRdb D assignment of TRBD1 cannot be verified. The CDR3 is 17 amino acids. Germline V gene sequence: CDR1 SGDLS, CDR2 YYNGEE. The CDR3 reads CASSVRDTSSGANVLTF.

The V gene is TRBV19, the J gene TRBJ2-3. CDR3 length equals 16 residues. Germline V gene lookup returns CDR1 LNHDA and CDR2 SQIVND (reference sequence). The CDR3 spells CASSIEVGWTGDTQYF.

The V call is TRBV20-1, the J call TRBJ2-5; TCRdb's assignment of TRBD1 cannot be checked, as there is no DNA. CDR3 size: 16 residues. Germline V gene lookup returns CDR1 DFQATT and CDR2 SNEGSKA (reference sequence). The CDR3 sequence: CSARVLGTTEQETQYF.

The chain has TRBV24-1 and TRBJ2-1. Germline CDR1 is KGHDR and CDR2 is SFDVKD. The CDR3 is made up of 13 amino acids. The CDR3 here is CATSDQEDHEQFF.

V usage is TRBV6-5 and J usage is TRBJ2-5; with no DNA, the TCRdb D assignment of TRBD1 cannot be verified. Germline-derived CDR1 and CDR2 are MNHEY and SVGAGI. The CDR3 totals 11 residues. CDR3 protein: CASTWGETQYF.

This chain links TRBV28 with TRBJ2-4; TCRdb names TRBD1, which stays unverified in the absence of DNA. The CDR3 spans 17 residues. Germline V gives CDR1 MDHEN, CDR2 SYDVKM. CDR3 amino acids: CASSSRAGGMRENIQYF.

J is TRBJ2-1 and V is TRBV13; TCRdb's D call of TRBD2 is untestable without DNA. Germline V gene sequence: CDR1 PRHDT, CDR2 FYEKMQ (reference sequence). The CDR3 runs 15 residues. The CDR3 loop reads CASSPRQREDNEQFF.

The chain combines TRBV21-1 with TRBJ2-7; TCRdb proposes TRBD1, but this gene call is untestable without DNA. TRBV21-1 is a pseudogene locus. The CDR3 consists of 15 residues. CDR3 region: CASNRTGAFSYEQYF.